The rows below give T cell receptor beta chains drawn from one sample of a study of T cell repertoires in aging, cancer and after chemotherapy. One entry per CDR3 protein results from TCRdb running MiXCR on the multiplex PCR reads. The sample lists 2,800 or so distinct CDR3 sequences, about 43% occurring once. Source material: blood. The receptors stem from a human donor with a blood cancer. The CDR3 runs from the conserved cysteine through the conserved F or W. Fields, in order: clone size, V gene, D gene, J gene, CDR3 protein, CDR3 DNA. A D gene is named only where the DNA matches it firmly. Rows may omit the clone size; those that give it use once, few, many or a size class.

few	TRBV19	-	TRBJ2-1	CATGGGEQFF	TGTGCCACCGGTGGGGGGGAGCAGTTCTTC
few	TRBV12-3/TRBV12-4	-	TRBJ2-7	CASRLQVGEQYF	TGTGCCAGCAGGCTCCAGGTCGGCGAGCAGTACTTC
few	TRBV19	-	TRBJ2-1	CASSIWTGTFSYNEQFF	TGTGCCAGTAGTATTTGGACCGGGACATTCTCCTACAATGAGCAGTTCTTC
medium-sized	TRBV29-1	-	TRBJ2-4	CSVEGGAAKNIQYF	TGCAGCGTTGAAGGAGGGGCGGCCAAAAACATTCAGTACTTC
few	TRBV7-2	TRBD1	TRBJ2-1	CASSLGALTGDEQFF	TGTGCCAGCAGCTTAGGGGCCTTGACAGGGGATGAGCAGTTCTTC
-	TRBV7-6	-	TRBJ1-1	CASSFNKGSGAAFF	TGTGCCAGCAGCTTTAATAAGGGATCGGGGGCAGCTTTCTTT
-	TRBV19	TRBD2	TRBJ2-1	CASSIVAGSYNEQFF	TGTGCCAGTAGTATTGTAGCGGGCTCCTACAATGAGCAGTTCTTC
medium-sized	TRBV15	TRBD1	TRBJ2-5	CATNTDREETQYF	TGTGCCACCAACACTGACAGGGAAGAGACCCAGTACTTC
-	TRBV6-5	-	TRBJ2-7	CASRQRESYELYF	TGTGCCAGCAGACAGAGGGAGTCCTACGAGCTGTACTTC
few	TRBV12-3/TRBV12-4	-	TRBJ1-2	CASSLAHTTYGYTF	TGTGCCAGCAGTTTGGCTCATACTACCTATGGCTACACCTTC
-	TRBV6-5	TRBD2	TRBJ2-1	CATQGASGRGEQFF	TGTGCCACCCAGGGGGCTAGCGGGAGAGGTGAGCAGTTCTTC
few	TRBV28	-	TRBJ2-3	CASSDHGRGGTDTQYF	TGTGCCAGCTCGGATCATGGGAGGGGGGGCACAGATACGCAGTATTTT
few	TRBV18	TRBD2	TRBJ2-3	CASSEFSGSAADTQYF	TGTGCCAGCTCAGAGTTTAGCGGGAGTGCGGCAGATACGCAGTATTTT
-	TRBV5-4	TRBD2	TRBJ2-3	CASKIGLALSDTQYF	TGTGCCAGCAAGATCGGACTAGCACTTTCAGATACGCAGTATTTT
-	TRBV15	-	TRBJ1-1	CATSWMGGTEAFF	TGTGCCACCAGCTGGATGGGGGGCACTGAAGCTTTCTTT
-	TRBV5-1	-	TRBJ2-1	CASSLEGLNEQFF	TGCGCCAGCAGCTTGGAAGGGCTCAATGAGCAGTTCTTC
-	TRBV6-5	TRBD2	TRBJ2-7	CASSVGLAGGAYEQYF	TGTGCCAGCAGCGTGGGACTAGCGGGAGGTGCCTACGAGCAGTACTTT
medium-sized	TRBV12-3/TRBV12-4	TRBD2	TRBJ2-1	CASTQGLAGAGEQFF	TGTGCCAGCACCCAGGGACTAGCGGGAGCGGGTGAGCAGTTCTTC
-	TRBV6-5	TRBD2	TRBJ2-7	CASSLVTGGGYEQYF	TGTGCCAGCAGTTTGGTAACGGGAGGAGGCTACGAGCAGTACTTC
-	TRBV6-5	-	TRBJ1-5	CASNDNNQPQHF	TGTGCCAGCAACGATAATAATCAGCCCCAGCATTTT
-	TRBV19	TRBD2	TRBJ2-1	CASSKVAGAYNEQFF	TGTGCCAGTAGTAAGGTAGCGGGGGCCTACAATGAGCAGTTCTTC
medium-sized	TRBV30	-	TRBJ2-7	CAWSSGLGAYF	TGTGCCTGGAGTTCTGGACTGGGAGCGTACTTC
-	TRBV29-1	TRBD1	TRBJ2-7	CSVGPDRGPIEYF	TGCAGCGTTGGGCCGGACAGGGGACCGATTGAGTACTTC
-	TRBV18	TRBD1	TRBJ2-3	CASRTGTGRTDTQYF	TGTGCCAGCCGTACCGGGACAGGGCGCACAGATACGCAGTATTTT
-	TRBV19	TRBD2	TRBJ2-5	CASSETSGKIYNEQYF	TGTGCCAGTAGTGAGACTAGCGGGAAAATCTACAATGAGCAGTACTTC
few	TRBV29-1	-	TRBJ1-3	CSGGNGNTIYF	TGCAGCGGGGGAAACGGAAACACCATATATTTT
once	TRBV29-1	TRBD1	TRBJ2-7	CSAGQGRYYEQYF	TGCAGCGCGGGACAGGGGCGATACTACGAGCAGTACTTC
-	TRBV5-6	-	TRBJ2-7	CASSLNPYLSEHNEQYF	TGCGCCAGCAGCTTGAATCCGTATCTTTCGGAGCACAATGAGCAGTACTTC
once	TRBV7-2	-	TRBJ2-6	CASSYQGTPGANVLTF	TGTGCCAGCAGCTATCAGGGTACACCTGGGGCCAACGTCCTGACTTTC
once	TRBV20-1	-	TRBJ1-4	CSGRPDNEKLFF	TGCAGTGGCAGGCCAGATAATGAAAAACTGTTTTTT
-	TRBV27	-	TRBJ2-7	CASSNGPRVEQYF	TGTGCCAGCAGCAACGGACCGAGGGTCGAGCAGTACTTC
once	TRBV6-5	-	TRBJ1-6	CASSPDSYNSPLHF	TGTGCCAGCTCTCCAGACAGCTATAATTCACCCCTCCACTTT
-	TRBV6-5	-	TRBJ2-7	CASRGGQYEQYF	TGTGCCAGCAGGGGAGGACAATACGAGCAGTACTTC
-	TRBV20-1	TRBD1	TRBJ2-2	CSAREFQGAHTGELFF	TGCAGTGCTAGAGAGTTTCAGGGGGCACACACCGGGGAGCTGTTTTTT
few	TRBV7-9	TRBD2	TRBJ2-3	CASSLSGSRADTQYF	TGTGCCAGCAGTCTCAGCGGGAGTAGGGCAGATACGCAGTATTTT
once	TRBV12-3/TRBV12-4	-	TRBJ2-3	CASSLRDKGADTQYF	TGTGCCAGCAGTTTACGAGACAAAGGGGCAGATACGCAGTATTTT
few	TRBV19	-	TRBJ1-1	CASSIPRRVNTEAFF	TGTGCCAGTAGTATACCCCGCAGGGTGAACACTGAAGCTTTCTTT
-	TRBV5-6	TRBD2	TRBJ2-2	CASSLMTSGTGELFF	TGTGCCAGCAGCTTGATGACTAGCGGCACCGGGGAGCTGTTTTTT
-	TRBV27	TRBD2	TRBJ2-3	CASSARASGRASSTDTQYF	TGTGCCAGCAGTGCTAGGGCTAGCGGGAGGGCCTCCAGCACAGATACGCAGTATTTT
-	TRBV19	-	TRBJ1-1	CASSVQNTEAFF	TGTGCCAGTAGTGTACAGAACACTGAAGCTTTCTTT
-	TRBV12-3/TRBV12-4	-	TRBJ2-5	CASSQHGQETQYF	TGTGCCAGCAGCCAACACGGCCAAGAGACCCAGTACTTC
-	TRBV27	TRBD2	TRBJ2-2	CASRLAPLAGDFAGELFF	TGTGCCAGCAGACTCGCCCCACTAGCGGGAGATTTCGCCGGGGAGCTGTTTTTT
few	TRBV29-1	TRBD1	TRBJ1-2	CSVEMTGGNYGYTF	TGCAGCGTCGAAATGACAGGGGGCAACTATGGCTACACCTTC
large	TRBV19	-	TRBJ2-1	CASNAAISSYNEQFF	TGTGCCAGTAACGCGGCGATTAGCTCCTACAATGAGCAGTTCTTC
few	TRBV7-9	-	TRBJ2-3	CASGFLADTQYF	TGTGCCAGCGGATTCCTGGCAGATACGCAGTATTTT
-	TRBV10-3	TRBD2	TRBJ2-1	CAISESIAGERNEQFF	TGTGCCATCAGTGAGTCCATAGCGGGAGAGAGGAATGAGCAGTTCTTC
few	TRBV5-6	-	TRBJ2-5	CASSLDPQDGETQYF	TGTGCCAGCAGCTTGGACCCACAAGACGGGGAGACCCAGTACTTC
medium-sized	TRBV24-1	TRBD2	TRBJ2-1	CATSDLGREAYNEQFF	TGTGCCACCAGTGATTTGGGGCGGGAGGCCTACAATGAGCAGTTCTTC
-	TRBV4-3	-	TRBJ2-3	CASSQVLRDTDTQYF	TGCGCCAGCAGCCAAGTACTCCGGGACACAGATACGCAGTATTTT
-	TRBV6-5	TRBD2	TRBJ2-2	CASIVSGSLTPGELFF	TGTGCCAGCATTGTAAGCGGGAGCCTTACTCCCGGGGAGCTGTTTTTT
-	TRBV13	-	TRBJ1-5	CASSQGFQGYSNQPQHF	TGTGCCAGCAGCCAGGGATTCCAAGGGTATAGCAATCAGCCCCAGCATTTT
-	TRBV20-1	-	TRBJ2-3	CSASSEGPRADTQYF	TGCAGTGCCAGTTCGGAGGGACCACGGGCAGATACGCAGTATTTT
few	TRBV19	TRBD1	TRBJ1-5	CASSFGQGGTQPQHF	TGTGCCAGTAGTTTCGGACAGGGAGGGACGCAGCCCCAGCATTTT
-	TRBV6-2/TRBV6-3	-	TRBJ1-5	CASRYGGSYSNQPQHF	TGTGCCAGCAGGTACGGAGGCAGCTATAGCAATCAGCCCCAGCATTTT
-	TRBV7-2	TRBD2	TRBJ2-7	CASAQRELSEQYF	TGTGCCAGCGCCCAGCGGGAGTTGAGTGAGCAGTACTTC
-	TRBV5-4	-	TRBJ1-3	CASSLGPRVEGNTIYF	TGTGCCAGCAGCTTGGGGCCCAGGGTGGAAGGAAACACCATATATTTT